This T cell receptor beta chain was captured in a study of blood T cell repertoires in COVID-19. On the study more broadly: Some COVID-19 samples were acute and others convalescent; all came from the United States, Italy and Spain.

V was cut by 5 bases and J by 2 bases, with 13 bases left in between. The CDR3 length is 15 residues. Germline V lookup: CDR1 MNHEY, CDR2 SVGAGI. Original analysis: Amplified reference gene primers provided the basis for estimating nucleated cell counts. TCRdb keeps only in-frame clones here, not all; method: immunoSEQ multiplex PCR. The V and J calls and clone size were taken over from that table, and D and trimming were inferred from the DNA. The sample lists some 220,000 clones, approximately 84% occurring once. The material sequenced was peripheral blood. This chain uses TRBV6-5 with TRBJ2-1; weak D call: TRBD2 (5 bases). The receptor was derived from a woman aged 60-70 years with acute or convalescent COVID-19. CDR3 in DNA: TGTGCCAGCAGTCGTGAGGGCTCGGCCTACAATGAGCAGTTCTTC. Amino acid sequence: CASSREGSAYNEQFF.